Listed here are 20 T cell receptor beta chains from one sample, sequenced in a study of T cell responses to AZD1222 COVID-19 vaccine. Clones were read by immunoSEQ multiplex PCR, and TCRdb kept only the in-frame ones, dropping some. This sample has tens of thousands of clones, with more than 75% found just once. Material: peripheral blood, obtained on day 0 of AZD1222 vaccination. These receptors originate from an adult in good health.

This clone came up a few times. The CDR3 coding sequence is TGTGCCTTCAGCAACAGTGCTAATCAGCCCCAGCATTTT. Its translation: CAFSNSANQPQHF. This chain connects TRBV30 to TRBJ1-5; D uncertain. CDR1 and CDR2 from the germline V gene are GTSNPN and SVGIG (reference sequence). Deletions cut 7 bases from V and 4 bases from J, with 14 bases between. The CDR3 covers 13 residues.

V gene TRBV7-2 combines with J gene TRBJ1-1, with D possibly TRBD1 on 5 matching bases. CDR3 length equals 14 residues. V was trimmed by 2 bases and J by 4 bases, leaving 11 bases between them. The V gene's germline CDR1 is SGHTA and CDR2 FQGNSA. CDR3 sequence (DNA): TGTGCCAGCAGCTTAAATACCGGGGGCACTGAAGCTTTCTTT. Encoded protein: CASSLNTGGTEAFF. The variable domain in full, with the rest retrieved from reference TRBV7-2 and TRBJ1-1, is GAGVSQSPSNKVTEKGKDVELRCDPISGHTALYWYRQSLGQGLEFLIYFQGNSAPDKSGLPSDRFSAERTGGSVSTLTIQRTQQEDSAVYLCASSLNTGGTEAFFGQGTRLTVV.

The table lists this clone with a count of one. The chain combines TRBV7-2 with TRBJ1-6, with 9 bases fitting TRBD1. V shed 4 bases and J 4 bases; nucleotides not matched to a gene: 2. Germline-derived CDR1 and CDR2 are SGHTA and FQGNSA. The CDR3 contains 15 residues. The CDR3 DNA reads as TGTGCCAGCAGCTCAGGACAGGGGTATAATTCACCCCTCCACTTT. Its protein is CASSSGQGYNSPLHF.

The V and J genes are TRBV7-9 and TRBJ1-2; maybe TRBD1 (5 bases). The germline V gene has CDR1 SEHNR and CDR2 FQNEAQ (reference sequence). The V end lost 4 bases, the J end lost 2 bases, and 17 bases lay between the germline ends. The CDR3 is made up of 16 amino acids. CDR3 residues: CASSSGGTAPNYGYTF. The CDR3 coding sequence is TGTGCCAGCAGCTCCGGAGGGACCGCCCCCAACTATGGCTACACCTTC. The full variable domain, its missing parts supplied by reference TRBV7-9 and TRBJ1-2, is DTGVSQNPRHKITKRGQNVTFRCDPISEHNRLYWYRQTLGQGPEFLTYFQNEAQLEKSRLLSDRFSAERPKGSFSTLEIQRTEQGDSAMYLCASSSGGTAPNYGYTFGSGTRLTVV.

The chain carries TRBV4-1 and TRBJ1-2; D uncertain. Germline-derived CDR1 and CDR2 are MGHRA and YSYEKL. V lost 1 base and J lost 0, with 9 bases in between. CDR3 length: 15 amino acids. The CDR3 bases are TGCGCCAGCAGCCAAGCGGACCGAGCTAACTATGGCTACACCTTC. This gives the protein CASSQADRANYGYTF.

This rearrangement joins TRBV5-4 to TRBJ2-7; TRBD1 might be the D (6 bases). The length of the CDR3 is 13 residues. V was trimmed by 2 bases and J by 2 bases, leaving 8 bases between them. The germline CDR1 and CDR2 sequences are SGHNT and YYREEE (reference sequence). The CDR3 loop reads CASSFGTTYEQYF. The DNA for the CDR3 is TGTGCCAGCAGCTTTGGGACAACCTACGAGCAGTACTTC. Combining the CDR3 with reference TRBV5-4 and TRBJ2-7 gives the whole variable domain ETGVTQSPTHLIKTRGQQVTLRCSSQSGHNTVSWYQQALGQGPQFIFQYYREEENGRGNFPPRFSGLQFPNYSSELNVNALELDDSALYLCASSFGTTYEQYFGPGTRLTVT.

The CDR3 DNA is TGTGCCAGCAGCGTAGGACAGGGGGCAGGAGAGCAGTACTTC. It translates to CASSVGQGAGEQYF. The genes are TRBV9 and TRBJ2-7, with TRBD1 identical over 10 bases. The CDR3 length is 14 residues. V was pared by 0 bases and J by 7 bases, with 4 bases of the junction left unmatched. The germline V gene encodes CDR1 SGDLS and CDR2 YYNGEE.

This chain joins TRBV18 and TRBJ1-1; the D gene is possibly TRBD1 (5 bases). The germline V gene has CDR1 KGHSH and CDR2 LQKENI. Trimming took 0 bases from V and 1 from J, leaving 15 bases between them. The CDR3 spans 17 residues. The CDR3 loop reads CASSPPTGPRGNTEAFF. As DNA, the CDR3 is TGTGCCAGCTCACCACCCACAGGCCCCCGGGGGAACACTGAAGCTTTCTTT.

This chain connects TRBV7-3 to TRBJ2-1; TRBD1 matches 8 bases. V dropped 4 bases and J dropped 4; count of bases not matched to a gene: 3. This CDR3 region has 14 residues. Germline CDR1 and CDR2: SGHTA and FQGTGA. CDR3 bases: TGTGCCAGCAGCTCAGACAGGGGATACAATGAGCAGTTCTTC. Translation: CASSSDRGYNEQFF.

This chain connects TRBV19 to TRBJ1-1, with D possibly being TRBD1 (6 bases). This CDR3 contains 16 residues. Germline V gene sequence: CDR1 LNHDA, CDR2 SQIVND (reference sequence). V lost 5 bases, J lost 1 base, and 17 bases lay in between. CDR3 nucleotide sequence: TGTGCCAGTAGTTCGAATCCAGGACAGCGGAACACTGAAGCTTTCTTT. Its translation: CASSSNPGQRNTEAFF.

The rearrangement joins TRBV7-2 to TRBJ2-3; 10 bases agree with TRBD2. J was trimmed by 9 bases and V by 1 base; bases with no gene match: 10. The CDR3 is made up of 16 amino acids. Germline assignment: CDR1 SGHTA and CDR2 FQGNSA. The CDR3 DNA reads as TGTGCCAGCAGCTTAGATAGCGGGGGGTTCCCCCGAACGCAGTATTTT. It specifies CASSLDSGGFPRTQYF.

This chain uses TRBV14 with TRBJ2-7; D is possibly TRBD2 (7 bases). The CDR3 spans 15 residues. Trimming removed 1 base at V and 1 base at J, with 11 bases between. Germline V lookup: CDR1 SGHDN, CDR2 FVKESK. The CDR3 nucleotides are TGTGCCAGCAGCCAAGGACGGGGGGCTTCCTACGAGCAGTACTTC. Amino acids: CASSQGRGASYEQYF.

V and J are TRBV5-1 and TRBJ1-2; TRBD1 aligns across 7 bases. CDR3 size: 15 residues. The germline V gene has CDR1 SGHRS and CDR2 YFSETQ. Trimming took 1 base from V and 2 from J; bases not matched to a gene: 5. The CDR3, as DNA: TGCGCCAGCAGCTTGCCCCCGGGACAGAACTATGGCTACACCTTC. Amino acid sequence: CASSLPPGQNYGYTF.

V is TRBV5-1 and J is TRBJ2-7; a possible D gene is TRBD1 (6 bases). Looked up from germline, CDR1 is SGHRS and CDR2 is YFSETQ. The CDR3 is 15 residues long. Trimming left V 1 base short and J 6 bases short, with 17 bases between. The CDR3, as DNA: TGCGCCAGCAGCTTGAGGCAGGGGTTGGCTAGCGAGCAGTACTTC. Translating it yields CASSLRQGLASEQYF.

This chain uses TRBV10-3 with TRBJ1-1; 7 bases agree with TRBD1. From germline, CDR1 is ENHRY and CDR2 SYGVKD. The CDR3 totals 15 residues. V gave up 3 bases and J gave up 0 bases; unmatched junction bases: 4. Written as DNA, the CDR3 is TGTGCCATCAGTGACCAGGGGGACATGAACACTGAAGCTTTCTTT. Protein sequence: CAISDQGDMNTEAFF.

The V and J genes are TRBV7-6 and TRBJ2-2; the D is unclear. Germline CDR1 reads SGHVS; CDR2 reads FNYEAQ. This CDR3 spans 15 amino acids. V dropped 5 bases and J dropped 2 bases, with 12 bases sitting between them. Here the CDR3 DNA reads TGTGCCAGCAGCCCCCGAGAGTACAACACCGGGGAGCTGTTTTTT. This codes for CASSPREYNTGELFF.

CDR3 DNA sequence: TGTGCCAGCAGCAAAGACCCAGGGTCTGTCAAAAACATTCAGTACTTC. Its protein is CASSKDPGSVKNIQYF. This rearrangement joins TRBV21-1 to TRBJ2-4; the table's D call, TRBD1, was not checked against the DNA. TRBV21-1 represents a pseudogene. The CDR3 consists of 16 residues.

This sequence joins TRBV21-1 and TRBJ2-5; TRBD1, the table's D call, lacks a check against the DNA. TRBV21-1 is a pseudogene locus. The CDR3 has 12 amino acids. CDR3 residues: CASSPTQETQYF. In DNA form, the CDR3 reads TGTGCCAGCAGCCCGACACAAGAGACCCAGTACTTC.

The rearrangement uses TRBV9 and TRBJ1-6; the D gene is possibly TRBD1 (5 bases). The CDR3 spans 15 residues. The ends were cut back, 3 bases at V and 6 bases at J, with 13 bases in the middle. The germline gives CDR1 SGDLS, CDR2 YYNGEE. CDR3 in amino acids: CASSERGGFNSPLHF. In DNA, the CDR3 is TGTGCCAGCAGCGAACGTGGGGGTTTTAATTCACCCCTCCACTTT.

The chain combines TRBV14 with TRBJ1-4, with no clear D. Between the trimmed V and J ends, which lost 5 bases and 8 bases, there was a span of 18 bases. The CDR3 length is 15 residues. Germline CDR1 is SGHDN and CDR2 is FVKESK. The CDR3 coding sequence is TGTGCCAGCAGCGATAAGCCCCAAGGACGGGAAAAACTGTTTTTT. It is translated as CASSDKPQGREKLFF.